The 22 T cell receptor beta chains reported below all come from one sample, sequenced in a study of blood T cells in healthy people across ages. Combining a sample-barcoded 5' primer with a J-beta primer mix, a second PCR ran for about 6 to 12 cycles. TCRdb processed the 5' RACE reads anew with MiXCR; each CDR3 protein has one entry. The table shows hundreds of thousands of distinct CDR3 sequences, with roughly two fifths occurring only once. Sequenced input: blood. The origin of the receptors is a woman aged 60-70 years in good health.

The chain uses TRBV24-1 and TRBJ2-3; D call uncertain. Germline loops: CDR1 KGHDR, CDR2 SFDVKD. The CDR3 is made up of 15 amino acids. V was pared by 0 bases and J by 4 bases, with 10 bases between. The CDR3 loop is CATSDLVKSSDTQYF. CDR3 in DNA: TGTGCCACCAGTGATTTGGTTAAAAGTTCAGATACGCAGTATTTT.

The chain is built from TRBV7-8 and TRBJ1-5, with 10 positions matching TRBD1. The CDR3 totals 18 residues. Germline V gives CDR1 SGHVS, CDR2 FQNEAQ. V gave up 3 bases and J gave up 5 bases; unmatched junction bases: 13. The CDR3 protein is CASSLERGRQGADQPQHF. The CDR3 coding sequence is TGTGCCAGCAGCTTGGAAAGAGGGAGACAGGGGGCTGATCAGCCCCAGCATTTT.

This clonotype turned up a few times. The J gene is TRBJ1-4, the V gene TRBV20-1, with D uncertain. CDR1 is DFQATT and CDR2 is SNEGSKA in the germline V gene (reference sequence). This CDR3 comprises 12 residues. V was cut by 3 bases and J by 5 bases, with 7 bases left in between. Here the CDR3 reads CSASFRNEKLFF. The CDR3 DNA follows: TGCAGTGCTAGTTTCAGGAATGAAAAACTGTTTTTT.

This chain connects TRBV5-5 to TRBJ1-1; 7 bases are a match to TRBD1. The CDR3 is 12 amino acids. With 4 bases clipped from V and 11 bases from J, the junction kept 8 bases outside the gene matches. CDR1 and CDR2 (germline): SGHKS, YYEKEE (reference sequence). CDR3 DNA sequence: TGTGCCAGCAGCCCAGGGACAGCCGACGCTTTCTTT. It encodes CASSPGTADAFF. Together with reference TRBV5-5 and TRBJ1-1, the CDR3 gives the full variable domain: DAGVTQSPTHLIKTRGQQVTLRCSPISGHKSVSWYQQVLGQGPQFIFQYYEKEERGRGNFPDRFSARQFPNYSSELNVNALLLGDSALYLCASSPGTADAFFGQGTRLTVV.

This clonotype turned up a few times. V gene TRBV4-3 combines with J gene TRBJ2-7; TRBD1 aligns across 9 bases. Germline V gives CDR1 LGHNA, CDR2 YSLEER. This CDR3 comprises 17 residues. Trimming at V came to 0 bases and at J to 2 bases, leaving 8 bases not matched to a gene. This CDR3 reads CASSQDLGTGNPYEQYF. DNA for the CDR3: TGCGCCAGCAGCCAAGATCTAGGGACAGGGAATCCCTACGAGCAGTACTTC.

The chain recombines TRBV20-1 with TRBJ2-7; TRBD2 agrees at 8 bases. Matching the DNA end better, TRBJ2-5 makes the J call doubtful. The germline V gene has CDR1 DFQATT and CDR2 SNEGSKA (reference sequence). The CDR3 sequence is 19 residues long. CDR3 amino acids: CSASPQGVAGWATQETQYF. CDR3 nucleotides: TGCAGTGCTAGCCCTCAGGGAGTAGCGGGGTGGGCGACTCAAGAGACCCAGTACTTC.

CDR3 DNA sequence: TGTGCCAGCAGGCTACAGGGGGGTAACACTGAAGCTTTCTTT. This encodes CASRLQGGNTEAFF. This chain links TRBV7-3 with TRBJ1-1, with 8 nucleotides matching TRBD1. With 6 bases clipped from V and 2 bases from J, the junction kept 5 bases outside the gene matches. Germline V gene sequence: CDR1 SGHTA, CDR2 FQGTGA. This CDR3 contains 14 residues.

This clonotype was counted only a few times. The rearrangement uses TRBV20-1 and TRBJ1-2; D is perhaps TRBD1 (6 bases). Germline V lookup: CDR1 DFQATT, CDR2 SNEGSKA (reference sequence). The CDR3 sequence is 12 residues long. The V end was cut by 5 bases, the J end by 2 bases, with 9 bases between. The CDR3 loop reads CSAGQRNYGYTF. The CDR3 DNA is TGCAGTGCTGGACAGAGGAACTATGGCTACACCTTC.

The chain combines TRBV7-9 with TRBJ2-5, with TRBD1 matching over 11 bases. With the DNA end fitting TRBJ2-7 better, the J assignment may be wrong. CDR1 is SEHNR and CDR2 is FQNEAQ in the germline V gene (reference sequence). This CDR3 is 14 amino acids long. CDR3: CASSRDRGSGEQYF. CDR3 sequence (DNA): TGTGCCAGCAGCAGGGACAGGGGGAGCGGCGAGCAGTACTTC.

The chain carries TRBV5-5 and TRBJ2-5; 11 bases align to TRBD2. In germline, CDR1 is SGHKS, CDR2 YYEKEE (reference sequence). With 4 bases clipped from V and 7 bases from J, the junction kept 6 bases outside the gene matches. The CDR3 has 14 residues. The CDR3 protein is CASSETSGAWTQYF. DNA for the CDR3: TGTGCCAGCAGCGAGACTAGCGGGGCTTGGACCCAGTACTTC.

The CDR3 DNA reads as TGTGCCAGCAGCCGCGAAGCGGGAGGCGGCGAGCAGTACTTC. This translates into CASSREAGGGEQYF. This chain connects TRBV6-5 to TRBJ2-7, with 9 bases aligning to TRBD2. CDR1 and CDR2 (germline): MNHEY, SVGAGI. The CDR3 is made up of 14 amino acids. The V gene end was trimmed by 6 bases and the J gene end by 6 bases; junction bases not matched to a gene: 9.

This chain connects TRBV3-1 to TRBJ1-1; no firm D call. This CDR3 comprises 12 residues. Germline loops: CDR1 LGHDT, CDR2 YNNKEL (reference sequence). Trimming shortened V by 1 base and J by 8 bases, and 8 bases separated the two germline ends. This CDR3 reads CASSQAFQEAFF. The CDR3 DNA follows: TGTGCCAGCAGCCAAGCTTTTCAGGAAGCTTTCTTT.

The V and J genes are TRBV27 and TRBJ1-2; no clear D. Germline V lookup: CDR1 MNHEY, CDR2 SMNVEV (reference sequence). V was trimmed by 4 bases and J by 4 bases, leaving 19 bases between them. This CDR3 has 16 residues. CDR3 region: CASSSELGWGGYGYTF. The CDR3, as DNA: TGTGCCAGCAGTTCGGAGCTGGGGTGGGGAGGCTATGGCTACACCTTC.

This CDR3 is CASKSGGRYEQYF. CDR3 coding DNA: TGTGCCAGCAAGTCTGGGGGGCGGTACGAGCAGTACTTC. V is TRBV3-1 and J is TRBJ2-7; D may match TRBD1 or TRBD2 (6 bases each). Per the germline V gene, CDR1 is LGHDT and CDR2 is YNNKEL (reference sequence). The CDR3 has 13 amino acids. Trimming cost V 7 bases and J 4 bases, with 14 bases left between them.

The rearrangement joins TRBV20-1 to TRBJ2-1; tentatively, D is TRBD1 (6 bases). Between the trimmed V and J ends, which lost 6 bases and 10 bases, there was a span of 16 bases. Germline CDR1 is DFQATT and CDR2 is SNEGSKA (reference sequence). The CDR3 is 12 residues long. The CDR3, as DNA: TGCAGTGCCGAGCCTCTTGGGACAGAGCAGTTCTTC. Its translation is CSAEPLGTEQFF.

This clonotype appeared a few times. The rearrangement uses TRBV20-1 and TRBJ1-1, with D uncertain. Germline loops: CDR1 DFQATT, CDR2 SNEGSKA (reference sequence). Trimming removed 3 bases from V and 4 bases from J, with 15 bases in between. CDR3 size: 14 residues. CDR3 sequence: CSARDGRGSTEAFF. DNA for the CDR3: TGCAGTGCTAGGGATGGCAGAGGATCCACTGAAGCTTTCTTT.

This clonotype was counted between two and nine times. V and J are TRBV7-8 and TRBJ1-5, with a tentative D call TRBD1 (6 bases). Per germline, CDR1 SGHVS and CDR2 FQNEAQ. This CDR3 is built from 15 residues. Trimming removed 5 bases at V and 3 bases at J, with 14 bases between. CDR3 loop: CASSPTGAPNQPQHF. The DNA for the CDR3 is TGTGCCAGCAGCCCGACGGGGGCCCCCAATCAGCCCCAGCATTTT. The variable domain in full, with the rest retrieved from reference TRBV7-8 and TRBJ1-5, is GAGVSQSPRYKVAKRGQDVALRCDPISGHVSLFWYQQALGQGPEFLTYFQNEAQLDKSGLPSDRFFAERPEGSVSTLKIQRTQQEDSAVYLCASSPTGAPNQPQHFGDGTRLSIL.

The chain links TRBV12-3 or TRBV12-4 to TRBJ2-7, with D perhaps assigned TRBD1 or TRBD2 (6 bases each). V lost 5 bases to trimming and J lost 2 bases, with 16 bases between them. This CDR3 has 15 residues. The CDR3 protein is CASSRTGRGAYEQYF. The CDR3 bases are TGTGCCAGCAGTCGGACCGGAAGGGGGGCCTACGAGCAGTACTTC.

Only one count was recorded for this clonotype. A read error may be the cause here, since a much bigger clone is one base away. The chain links TRBV6-6 to TRBJ2-5; 8 bases align to TRBD2. Germline V CDR1 and CDR2: MNHNY, SVGAGI (reference sequence). Trimming cost V 11 bases and J 4 bases; bases outside gene matches: 15. The CDR3 is 15 residues long. CDR3 region: CAASRLGLAGETQYF. In DNA form, the CDR3 reads TGTGCCGCATCACGCCTCGGGCTAGCGGGAGAGACCCAGTACTTC.

V gene TRBV20-1 combines with J gene TRBJ2-7, with 7 bases matching TRBD2. The V gene end was trimmed by 1 base and the J gene end by 5 bases; junction bases not matched to a gene: 5. The CDR3 covers 13 residues. Germline V gene lookup returns CDR1 DFQATT and CDR2 SNEGSKA (reference sequence). The CDR3 DNA follows: TGCAGTGCTAGAGGCATGCGGGGGAACGAGCAGTACTTC. It is translated as CSARGMRGNEQYF.

The V and J genes are TRBV20-1 and TRBJ1-1; weak D call: TRBD1 (5 bases). Germline CDR1 reads DFQATT; CDR2 reads SNEGSKA (reference sequence). V lost 3 bases and J lost 9, with 14 bases in between. The CDR3 is made up of 12 amino acids. The CDR3 sequence is CSASSKGLKAFF. CDR3 sequence (DNA): TGCAGTGCTAGTTCTAAGGGGCTGAAAGCTTTCTTT.

This clonotype appeared many times. V and J are TRBV7-3 and TRBJ2-6; the match to TRBD1 covers 8 bases. J lost 4 bases, V lost 5 bases, and 7 bases had no gene match. The CDR3 has 16 residues. Germline V gene lookup returns CDR1 SGHTA and CDR2 FQGTGA. The CDR3 DNA reads TGTGCCAGCAGCATCCAGGGGGCGCAAGGGGCCAACGTCCTGACTTTC. Translated: CASSIQGAQGANVLTF.